This T cell receptor (beta chain) was found in a study of blood T cell repertoires in COVID-19. Under the authors' procedure: Estimates of nucleated cell counts were drawn from the amplification of reference gene primers. TCRdb's copy holds only in-frame clones and misses some; the assay was immunoSEQ multiplex PCR. The V and J calls and the clone size are those of that table, but D and trimming were determined from the DNA. The profile shows around 70,000 clones, around four fifths of them singletons. Germline V gene lookup returns CDR1 SGHVS and CDR2 FQNEAQ. Trimming took off 1 base at V and 4 bases at J, with 15 bases between the two ends. The CDR3 loop spans 16 amino acids.

Sequencing used peripheral blood. The sequence came from a woman aged 55-69 years with acute or convalescent COVID-19. This chain connects TRBV7-8 to TRBJ2-3; weak D call: TRBD2 (6 bases). The CDR3 loop is CASSLVGGVRADTQYF. The CDR3 nucleotides are TGTGCCAGCAGCTTAGTGGGGGGAGTGCGGGCAGATACGCAGTATTTT.